This TCR beta chain was identified during a study of OX40 agonist ivuxolimab in advanced cancers. Study-level points and caveats: At doses 0.1 to 3.0 mg/kg, CD4+ and CD8+ clones expanded. Still undetermined is the antigen specificity of the expanded peripheral T cells.

The CDR3 has 14 residues. V was pared by 4 bases and J by 1 base, with 7 bases between. Per the germline V gene, CDR1 is SGHVS and CDR2 is FNYEAQ. For this clone: Its specificity is not known.

The assay was immunoSEQ multiplex PCR, and TCRdb's table has in-frame clones only and misses some. Of approximately 70,000 clones in the sample, under 95% are singletons; the top ten hold around 6.3%. This chain joins TRBV7-6 and TRBJ2-2; no clear D. The source material was CD4+ or CD8+ T cells sorted from blood, sampled in a trial of the OX40 agonist ivuxolimab. This clonotype was obtained from an adult with an advanced solid tumor such as melanoma, head and neck, liver or kidney cancer. CDR3 DNA: TGTGCCAGCAGCTCATCCATGAACACCGGGGAGCTGTTTTTT. Translation: CASSSSMNTGELFF.